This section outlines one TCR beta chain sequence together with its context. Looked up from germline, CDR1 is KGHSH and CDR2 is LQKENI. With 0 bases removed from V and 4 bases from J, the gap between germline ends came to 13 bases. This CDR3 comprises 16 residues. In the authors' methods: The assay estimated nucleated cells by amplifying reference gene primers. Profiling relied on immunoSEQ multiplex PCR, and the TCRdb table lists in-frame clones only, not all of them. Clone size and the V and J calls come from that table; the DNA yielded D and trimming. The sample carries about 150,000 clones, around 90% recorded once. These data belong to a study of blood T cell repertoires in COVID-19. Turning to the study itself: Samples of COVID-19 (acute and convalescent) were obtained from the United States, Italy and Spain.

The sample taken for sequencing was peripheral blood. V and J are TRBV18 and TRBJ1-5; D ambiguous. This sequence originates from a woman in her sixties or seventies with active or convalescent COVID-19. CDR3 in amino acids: CASSPPNQSPNQPQHF. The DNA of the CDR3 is TGTGCCAGCTCACCACCGAATCAAAGCCCTAATCAGCCCCAGCATTTT.